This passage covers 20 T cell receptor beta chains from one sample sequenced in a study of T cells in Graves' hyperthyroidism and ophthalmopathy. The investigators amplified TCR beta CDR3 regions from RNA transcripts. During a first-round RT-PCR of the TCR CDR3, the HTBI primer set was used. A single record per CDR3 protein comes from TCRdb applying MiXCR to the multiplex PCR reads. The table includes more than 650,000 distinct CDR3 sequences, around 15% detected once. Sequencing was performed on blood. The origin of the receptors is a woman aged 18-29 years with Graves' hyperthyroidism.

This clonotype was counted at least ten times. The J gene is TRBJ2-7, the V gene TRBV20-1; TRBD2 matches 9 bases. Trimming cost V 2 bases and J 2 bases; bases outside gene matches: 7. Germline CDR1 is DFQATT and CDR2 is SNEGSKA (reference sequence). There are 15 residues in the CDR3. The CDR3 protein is CSARWREGSPYEQYF. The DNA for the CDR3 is TGCAGTGCTAGATGGCGGGAGGGCTCCCCCTACGAGCAGTACTTC.

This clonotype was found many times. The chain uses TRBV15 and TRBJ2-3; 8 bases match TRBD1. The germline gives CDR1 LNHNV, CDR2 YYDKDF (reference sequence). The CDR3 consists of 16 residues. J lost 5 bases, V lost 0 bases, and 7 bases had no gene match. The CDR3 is CATSRDGQGARDTQYF. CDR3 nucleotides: TGTGCCACCAGCAGAGATGGTCAGGGGGCAAGAGATACGCAGTATTTT.

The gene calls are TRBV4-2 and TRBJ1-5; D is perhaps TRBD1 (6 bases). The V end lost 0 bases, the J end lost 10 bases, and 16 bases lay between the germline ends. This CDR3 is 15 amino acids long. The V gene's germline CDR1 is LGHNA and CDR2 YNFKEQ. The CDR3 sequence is CASSQDPGGISPQHF. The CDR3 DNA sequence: TGTGCCAGCAGCCAAGATCCGGGGGGCATCAGCCCCCAGCATTTT.

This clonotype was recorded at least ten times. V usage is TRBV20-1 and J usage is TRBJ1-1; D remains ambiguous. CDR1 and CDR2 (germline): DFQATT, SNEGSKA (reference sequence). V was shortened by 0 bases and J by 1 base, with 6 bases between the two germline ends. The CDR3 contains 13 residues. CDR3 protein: CSARDTKNTEAFF. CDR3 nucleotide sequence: TGCAGTGCTAGAGACACGAAGAACACTGAAGCTTTCTTT.

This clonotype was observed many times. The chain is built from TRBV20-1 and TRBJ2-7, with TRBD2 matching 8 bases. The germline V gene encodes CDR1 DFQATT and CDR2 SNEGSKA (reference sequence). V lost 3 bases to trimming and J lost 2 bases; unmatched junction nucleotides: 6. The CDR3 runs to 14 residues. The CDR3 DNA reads TGCAGTGCTAGGCCTAGCGGGTTGCCCTACGAGCAGTACTTC. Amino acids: CSARPSGLPYEQYF.

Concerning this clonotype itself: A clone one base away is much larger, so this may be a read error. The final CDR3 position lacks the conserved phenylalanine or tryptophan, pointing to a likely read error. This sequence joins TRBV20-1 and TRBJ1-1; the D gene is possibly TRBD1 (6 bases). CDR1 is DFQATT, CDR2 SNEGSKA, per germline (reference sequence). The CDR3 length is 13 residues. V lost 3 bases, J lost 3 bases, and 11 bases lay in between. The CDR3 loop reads CSASGGGDTEAFL. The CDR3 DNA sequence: TGCAGTGCTAGCGGGGGCGGGGACACTGAAGCTTTCTTA.

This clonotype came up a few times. The CDR3 DNA is TGCGCCAGCAGCCAGCAACTAGCGGGAGAAGAGACCCAGTACTTC. Translating it yields CASSQQLAGEETQYF. The chain joins TRBV4-1 to TRBJ2-5, with 11 bases aligning to TRBD2. This CDR3 is built from 15 residues. The J segment lost 3 bases and the V segment lost 3 bases, leaving 3 bases of the junction unmatched. Looked up from germline, CDR1 is MGHRA and CDR2 is YSYEKL.

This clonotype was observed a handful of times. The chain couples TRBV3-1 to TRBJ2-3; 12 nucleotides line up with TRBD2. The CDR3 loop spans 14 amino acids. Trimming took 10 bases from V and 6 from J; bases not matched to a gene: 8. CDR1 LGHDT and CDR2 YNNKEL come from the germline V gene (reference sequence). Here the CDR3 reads CATKRTSGTDTQYF. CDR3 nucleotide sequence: TGTGCCACCAAACGGACTAGCGGGACCGATACGCAGTATTTT.

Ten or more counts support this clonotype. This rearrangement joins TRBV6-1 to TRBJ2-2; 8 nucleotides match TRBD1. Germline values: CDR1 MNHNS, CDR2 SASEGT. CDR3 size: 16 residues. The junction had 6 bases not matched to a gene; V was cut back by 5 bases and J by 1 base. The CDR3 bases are TGTGCCAGCAGTCCTCAGGGGGCCAAGAACACCGGGGAGCTGTTTTTT. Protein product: CASSPQGAKNTGELFF.

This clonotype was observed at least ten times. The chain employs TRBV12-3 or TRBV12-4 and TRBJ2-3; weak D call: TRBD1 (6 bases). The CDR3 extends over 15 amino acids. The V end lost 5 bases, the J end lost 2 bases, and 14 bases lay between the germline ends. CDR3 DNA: TGTGCCAGCAGTCGTGGACAGAAAAACACAGATACGCAGTATTTT. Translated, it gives CASSRGQKNTDTQYF.

CDR3 coding DNA: TGCAGCGCCGCCTGGACAGGGGCGCCGAACACTGAAGCTTTCTTT. Translation: CSAAWTGAPNTEAFF. The chain couples TRBV29-1 to TRBJ1-1; 9 nucleotides align to TRBD1. In germline, CDR1 is SQVTM, CDR2 ANQGSEA. V lost 7 bases to trimming and J lost 1 base; unmatched junction nucleotides: 10. The CDR3 is 15 residues long.

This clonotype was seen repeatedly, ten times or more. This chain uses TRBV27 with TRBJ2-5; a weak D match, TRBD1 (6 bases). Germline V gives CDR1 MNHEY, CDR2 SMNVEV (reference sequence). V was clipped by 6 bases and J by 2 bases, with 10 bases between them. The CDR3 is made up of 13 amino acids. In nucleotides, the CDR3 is TGTGCCAGCAGGCGGACAGCGCAAGAGACCCAGTACTTC. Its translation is CASRRTAQETQYF.

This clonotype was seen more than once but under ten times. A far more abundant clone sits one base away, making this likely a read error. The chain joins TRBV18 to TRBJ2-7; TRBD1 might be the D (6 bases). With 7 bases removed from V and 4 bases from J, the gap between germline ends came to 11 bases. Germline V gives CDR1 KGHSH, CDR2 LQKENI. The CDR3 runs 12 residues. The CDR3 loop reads CASFRGGYEQYF. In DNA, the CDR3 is TGTGCCAGCTTCAGGGGTGGATACGAGCAGTACTTC.

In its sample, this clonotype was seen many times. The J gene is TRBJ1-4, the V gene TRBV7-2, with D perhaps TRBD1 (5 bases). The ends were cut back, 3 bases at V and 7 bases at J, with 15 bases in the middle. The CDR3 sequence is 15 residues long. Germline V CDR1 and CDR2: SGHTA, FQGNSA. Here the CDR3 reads CASSFRRGGGEKLFF. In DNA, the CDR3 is TGTGCCAGCAGCTTCCGGAGGGGAGGTGGTGAAAAACTGTTTTTT.

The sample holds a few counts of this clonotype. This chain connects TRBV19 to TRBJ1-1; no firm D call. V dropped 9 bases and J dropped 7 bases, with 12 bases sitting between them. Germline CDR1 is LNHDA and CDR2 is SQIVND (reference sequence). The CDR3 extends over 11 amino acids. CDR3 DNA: TGTGCCAGCTCCCACGGCAGTGAAGCTTTCTTT. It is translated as CASSHGSEAFF.

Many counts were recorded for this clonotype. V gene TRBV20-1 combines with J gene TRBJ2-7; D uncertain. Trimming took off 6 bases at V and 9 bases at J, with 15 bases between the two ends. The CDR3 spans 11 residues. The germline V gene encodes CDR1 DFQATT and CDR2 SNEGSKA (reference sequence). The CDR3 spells CSADVLGGQYF. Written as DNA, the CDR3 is TGCAGTGCGGACGTGCTGGGTGGGCAGTACTTC.

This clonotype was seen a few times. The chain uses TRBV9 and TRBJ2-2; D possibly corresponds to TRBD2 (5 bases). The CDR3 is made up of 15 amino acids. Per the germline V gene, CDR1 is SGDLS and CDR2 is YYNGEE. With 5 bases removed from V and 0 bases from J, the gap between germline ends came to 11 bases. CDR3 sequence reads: CASSSLGANTGELFF. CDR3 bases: TGTGCCAGCAGTAGCTTGGGAGCGAACACCGGGGAGCTGTTTTTT. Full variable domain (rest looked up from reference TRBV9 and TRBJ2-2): DSGVTQTPKHLITATGQRVTLRCSPRSGDLSVYWYQQSLDQGLQFLIQYYNGEERAKGNILERFSAQQFPDLHSELNLSSLELGDSALYFCASSSLGANTGELFFGEGSRLTVL.

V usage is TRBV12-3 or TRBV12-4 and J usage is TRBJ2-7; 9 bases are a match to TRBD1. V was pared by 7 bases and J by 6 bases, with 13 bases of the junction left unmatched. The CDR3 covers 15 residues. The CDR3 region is CASTVVGGTGPEQYF. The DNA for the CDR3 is TGTGCCAGCACCGTTGTGGGGGGGACAGGGCCCGAGCAGTACTTC.

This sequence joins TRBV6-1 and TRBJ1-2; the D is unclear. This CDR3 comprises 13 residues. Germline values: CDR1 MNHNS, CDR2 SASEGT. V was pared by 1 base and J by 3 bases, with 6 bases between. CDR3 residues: CASSEVDDYGYTF. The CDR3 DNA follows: TGTGCCAGCAGTGAAGTAGACGACTATGGCTACACCTTC.

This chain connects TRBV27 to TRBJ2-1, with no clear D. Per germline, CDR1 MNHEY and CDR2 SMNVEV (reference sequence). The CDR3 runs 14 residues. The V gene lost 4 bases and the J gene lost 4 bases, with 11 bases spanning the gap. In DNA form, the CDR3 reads TGTGCCAGCAGTTCGATTACAGAGTACAATGAGCAGTTCTTC. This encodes CASSSITEYNEQFF.